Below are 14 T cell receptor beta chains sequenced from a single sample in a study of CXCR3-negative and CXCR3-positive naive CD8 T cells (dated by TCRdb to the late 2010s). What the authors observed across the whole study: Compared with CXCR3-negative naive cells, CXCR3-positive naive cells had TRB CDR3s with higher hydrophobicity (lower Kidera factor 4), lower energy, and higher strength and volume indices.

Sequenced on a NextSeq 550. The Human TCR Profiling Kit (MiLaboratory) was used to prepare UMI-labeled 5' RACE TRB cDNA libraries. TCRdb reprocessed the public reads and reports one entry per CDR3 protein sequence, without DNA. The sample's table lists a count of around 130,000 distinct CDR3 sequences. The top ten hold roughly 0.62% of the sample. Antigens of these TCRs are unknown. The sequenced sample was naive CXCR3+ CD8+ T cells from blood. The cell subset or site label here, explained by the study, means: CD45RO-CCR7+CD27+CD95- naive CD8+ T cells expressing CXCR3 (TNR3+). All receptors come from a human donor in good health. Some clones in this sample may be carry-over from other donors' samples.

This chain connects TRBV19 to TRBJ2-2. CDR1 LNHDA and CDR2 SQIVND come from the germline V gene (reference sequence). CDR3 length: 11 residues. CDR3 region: CASTNTGELFF.

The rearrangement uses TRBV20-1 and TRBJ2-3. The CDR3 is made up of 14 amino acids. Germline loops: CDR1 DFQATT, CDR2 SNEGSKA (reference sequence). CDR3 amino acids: CSARDLLGTDTQYF.

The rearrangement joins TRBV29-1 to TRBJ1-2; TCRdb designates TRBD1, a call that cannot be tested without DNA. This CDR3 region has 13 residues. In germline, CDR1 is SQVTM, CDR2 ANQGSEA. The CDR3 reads CSVEVRDSYGYTF.

The CDR3: CASSSDGETNYGYTF. The chain links TRBV7-3 to TRBJ1-2. Per germline, CDR1 SGHTA and CDR2 FQGTGA. The CDR3 loop spans 15 amino acids.

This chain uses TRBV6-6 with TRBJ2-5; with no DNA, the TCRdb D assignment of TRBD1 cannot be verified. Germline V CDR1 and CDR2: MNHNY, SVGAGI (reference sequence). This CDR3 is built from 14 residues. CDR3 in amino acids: CASSVLGGLETQYF.

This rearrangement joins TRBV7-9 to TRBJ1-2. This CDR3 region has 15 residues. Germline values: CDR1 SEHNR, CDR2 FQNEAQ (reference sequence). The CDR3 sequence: CASSWISEGIYGYTF.

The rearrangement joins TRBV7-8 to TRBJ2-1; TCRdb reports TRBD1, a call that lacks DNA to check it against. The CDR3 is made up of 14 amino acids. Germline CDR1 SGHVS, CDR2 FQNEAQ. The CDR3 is CASSLVGQDNEQFF.

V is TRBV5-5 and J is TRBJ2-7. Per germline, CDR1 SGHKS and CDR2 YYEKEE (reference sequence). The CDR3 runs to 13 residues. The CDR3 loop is CASSSEPSYEQYF. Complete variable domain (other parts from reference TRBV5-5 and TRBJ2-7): DAGVTQSPTHLIKTRGQQVTLRCSPISGHKSVSWYQQVLGQGPQFIFQYYEKEERGRGNFPDRFSARQFPNYSSELNVNALLLGDSALYLCASSSEPSYEQYFGPGTRLTVT.

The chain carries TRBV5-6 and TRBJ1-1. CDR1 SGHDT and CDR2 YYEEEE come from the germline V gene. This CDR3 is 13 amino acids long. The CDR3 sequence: CASSFGGAAEAFF.

The CDR3 spells CSVEGGEGWYEQYF. This rearrangement joins TRBV29-1 to TRBJ2-7. The CDR3 runs 14 residues. CDR1 SQVTM and CDR2 ANQGSEA come from the germline V gene.

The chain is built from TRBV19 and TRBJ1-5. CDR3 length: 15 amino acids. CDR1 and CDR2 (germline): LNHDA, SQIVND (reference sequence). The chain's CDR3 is CASSPDGVGNQPQHF.

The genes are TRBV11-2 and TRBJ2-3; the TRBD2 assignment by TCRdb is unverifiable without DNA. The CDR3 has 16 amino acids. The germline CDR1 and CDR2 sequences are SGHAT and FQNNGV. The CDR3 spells CASSLDGGGYTDTQYF. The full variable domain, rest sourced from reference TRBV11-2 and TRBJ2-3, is EAGVAQSPRYKIIEKRQSVAFWCNPISGHATLYWYQQILGQGPKLLIQFQNNGVVDDSQLPKDRFSAERLKGVDSTLKIQPAKLEDSAVYLCASSLDGGGYTDTQYFGPGTRLTVL.

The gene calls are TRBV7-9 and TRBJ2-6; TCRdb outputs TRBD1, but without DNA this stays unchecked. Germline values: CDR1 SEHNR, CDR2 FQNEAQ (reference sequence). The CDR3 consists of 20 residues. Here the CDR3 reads CASSLGEVRLDRAGANVLTF.

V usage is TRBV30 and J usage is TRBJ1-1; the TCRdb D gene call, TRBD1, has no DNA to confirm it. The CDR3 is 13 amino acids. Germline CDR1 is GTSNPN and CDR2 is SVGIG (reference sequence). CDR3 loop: CAWSSGQGIEAFF.